The next 9 T cell receptor beta chains were all read from a single sample in a study of cytomegalovirus exposure and HLA in healthy donors. It was with 60 Vbeta and 13 Jbeta primers that the PCR ran. Repertoires were generated with immunoSEQ multiplex PCR, while TCRdb's copy carries only in-frame clones and drops some. Among 180,000 or so clones listed, around four fifths were seen once. Sequenced sample: PBMCs. The receptors stem from a woman aged 50 to 60 in good health and CMV-seropositive.

The chain joins TRBV20-1 to TRBJ2-7; 7 nucleotides align to TRBD2. Trimming at V came to 7 bases and at J to 5 bases, leaving 5 bases not matched to a gene. Germline lookup yields CDR1 DFQATT and CDR2 SNEGSKA (reference sequence). There are 11 residues in the CDR3. The CDR3, as DNA: TGCAGTGTTGCCCGGGAGGACGAGCAGTACTTC. It encodes CSVAREDEQYF.

Points on this clone: Germline and junction disagree at one end, which may indicate a read error. The rearrangement joins TRBV9 to TRBJ2-6, with D maybe TRBD1 (5 bases). CDR3 size: 19 residues. Per germline, CDR1 SGDLS and CDR2 YYNGEE. CDR3 region: CASSVPPGVNFSGANGLTF. The CDR3 bases are TGTGCCAGCAGCGTCCCTCCTGGAGTGAATTTCTCTGGGGCCAACGGCCTGACTTTC.

The chain carries TRBV7-8 and TRBJ1-4; 10 bases fit TRBD1. Germline lookup yields CDR1 SGHVS and CDR2 FQNEAQ. Trimming removed 3 bases from V and 7 bases from J; junction bases left unmatched: 5. This CDR3 has 15 amino acids. CDR3 nucleotides: TGTGCCAGCAGCTTCGGGACAGGGGATGTTGAAAAACTGTTTTTT. Amino acid sequence: CASSFGTGDVEKLFF.

The V gene is TRBV27, the J gene TRBJ2-1; tentative D call: TRBD1 (6 bases). V was trimmed by 5 bases and J by 3 bases, leaving 11 bases between them. The CDR3 totals 14 residues. The V gene's germline CDR1 is MNHEY and CDR2 SMNVEV (reference sequence). The CDR3 nucleotides read TGTGCCAGCAGTCCAGGGGACGGCTACAATGAGCAGTTCTTC. It codes for CASSPGDGYNEQFF.

The rearrangement joins TRBV4-3 to TRBJ1-1; 10 bases line up with TRBD1. The length of the CDR3 is 16 residues. Trimming removed 1 base from V and 2 bases from J; junction bases left unmatched: 4. Per the germline V gene, CDR1 is LGHNA and CDR2 is YSLEER. CDR3 amino acids: CASSQGTGGYNTEAFF. CDR3 bases: TGCGCCAGCAGCCAAGGGACAGGGGGTTATAACACTGAAGCTTTCTTT.

The CDR3 DNA sequence: TGTGCCAGTAGTATAGAGGGGGACAGCAAAAAGCCAGATACGCAGTATTTT. It yields the protein CASSIEGDSKKPDTQYF. The rearrangement links TRBV19 to TRBJ2-3, with 7 positions matching TRBD1. The germline V gene has CDR1 LNHDA and CDR2 SQIVND (reference sequence). The CDR3 sequence is 17 residues long. Trimming at V came to 0 bases and at J to 4 bases, leaving 10 bases not matched to a gene.

The genes are TRBV5-1 and TRBJ2-1, with TRBD2 identical over 8 bases. Germline CDR1 and CDR2: SGHRS and YFSETQ. The CDR3 runs to 16 residues. V gave up 0 bases and J gave up 4 bases; unmatched junction bases: 6. In DNA, the CDR3 is TGCGCCAGCAGCTTGGCCGGGGCGGGAGGTTACAATGAGCAGTTCTTC. Its protein is CASSLAGAGGYNEQFF.

This chain connects TRBV7-2 to TRBJ2-7; D may be TRBD1 (5 bases). The length of the CDR3 is 14 residues. V lost 1 base and J 3 bases, leaving 10 bases between the germline ends. Germline CDR1 is SGHTA and CDR2 is FQGNSA. The CDR3 coding sequence is TGTGCCAGCAGCTTAGTTCTAGACAGCTACGAGCAGTACTTC. It specifies CASSLVLDSYEQYF.

The genes are TRBV5-1 and TRBJ1-2, with D possibly matching TRBD1 (5 bases). This CDR3 is built from 14 residues. Germline V gene lookup returns CDR1 SGHRS and CDR2 YFSETQ. Trimming cost V 0 bases and J 7 bases, with 13 bases left between them. The CDR3 DNA follows: TGCGCCAGCAGCTTGGACAGGAAGGGGTTTGGCTACACCTTC. Its protein is CASSLDRKGFGYTF.